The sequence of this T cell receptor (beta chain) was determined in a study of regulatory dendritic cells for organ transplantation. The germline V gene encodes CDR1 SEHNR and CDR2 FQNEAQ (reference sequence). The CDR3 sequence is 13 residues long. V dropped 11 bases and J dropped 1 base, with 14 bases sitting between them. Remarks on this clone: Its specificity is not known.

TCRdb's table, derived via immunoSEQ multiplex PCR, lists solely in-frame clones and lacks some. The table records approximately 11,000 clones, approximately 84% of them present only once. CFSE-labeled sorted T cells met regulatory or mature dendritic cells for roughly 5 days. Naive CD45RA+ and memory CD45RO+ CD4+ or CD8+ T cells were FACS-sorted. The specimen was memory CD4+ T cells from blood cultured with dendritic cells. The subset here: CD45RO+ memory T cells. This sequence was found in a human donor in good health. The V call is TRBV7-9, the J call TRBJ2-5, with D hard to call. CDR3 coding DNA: TGTGCCGGCGACCCGCGCATCCAAGAGACCCAGTACTTC. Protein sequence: CAGDPRIQETQYF.